This T cell receptor beta chain emerged from a study of post-analysis software for immune sequencing data. Study background: Relapsing-remitting, secondary progressive and progressive-relapsing forms made up the multiple sclerosis disease courses. Whole-study results and caveats: Those with multiple sclerosis, the patient group, showed significantly lower normalized Chao1 diversity than controls. In patients, about 5 TRBV segments were more frequent than in controls, with TRBV5-6, TRBV5-1 and TRBV20-1 among them.

J lost 5 bases, V lost 2 bases, and 1 base had no gene match. The germline V gene has CDR1 SGHTA and CDR2 FQGNSA. The CDR3 covers 14 residues. Unique molecular identifiers featured in each of the TCR beta cDNA libraries. The T cell input of about 1 to 10 million gave around 450,000 cDNA molecules. Each CDR3 protein gets one entry after TCRdb re-called the PCR reads with MiXCR. This sample has hundreds of thousands of distinct CDR3 sequences, with 30% found just once. Of note for this clonotype: What it binds is unknown.

The chain couples TRBV7-2 to TRBJ2-3; 10 bases are shared with TRBD2. Sequencing was performed on blood. This clonotype was obtained from a girl between 10 and 17 years old with multiple sclerosis. The CDR3 loop reads CASSLSGGVDTQYF. For the CDR3, the DNA is TGTGCCAGCAGCTTAAGCGGGGGGGTAGATACGCAGTATTTT.